This passage covers 30 T cell receptor beta chains from one sample sequenced in a study of sequential checkpoint blockade in melanoma (dated by TCRdb to between 2019 and 2020). The method was the immunoSEQ multiplex PCR assay. The table was pulled from immuneACCESS by TCRdb, which kept in-frame rearrangements only. Such tables lose some clones; where checked, under half of the loss comes from unresolved V genes, and the rest has no known cause. The sample includes approximately 6,200 clones, with nearly 90% observed a single time. The top ten hold around 9% of the sample. The treatment or condition label of this sample denotes: randomized to nivolumab then ipilimumab (arm A) or the reverse (arm B). Sequencing was performed on CD8+ T cells sorted from blood (inferred from file names), taken from a patient given nivolumab and ipilimumab in sequence. The receptors derive from a human donor with melanoma.

The chain joins TRBV7-6 to TRBJ2-7; a possible D gene is TRBD2 (6 bases). V was pared by 1 base and J by 2 bases, with 15 bases between. This CDR3 is built from 16 residues. Germline CDR1 and CDR2: SGHVS and FNYEAQ. For the CDR3, the DNA is TGTGCCAGCAGCTTAGGCCCGGGACTCCCTACCTACGAGCAGTACTTC. It encodes CASSLGPGLPTYEQYF.

The chain joins TRBV7-2 to TRBJ1-3; no reliable D call. V lost 1 base and J 0 bases, leaving 7 bases between the germline ends. Germline-derived CDR1 and CDR2 are SGHTA and FQGNSA. The CDR3 has 15 amino acids. The CDR3 bases are TGTGCCAGCAGCTTAGACCTTAGCTCTGGAAACACCATATATTTT. Translated, it gives CASSLDLSSGNTIYF.

The V and J genes are TRBV19 and TRBJ2-7; perhaps TRBD1 as D (5 bases). V lost 2 bases, J lost 2 bases, and 7 bases lay in between. CDR3 length: 13 residues. The germline CDR1 and CDR2 sequences are LNHDA and SQIVND (reference sequence). The CDR3 spells CASSITDTYEQYF. CDR3 coding DNA: TGTGCCAGTAGTATAACGGACACCTACGAGCAGTACTTC. The full variable domain, in which reference TRBV19 and TRBJ2-7 provide the parts outside the CDR3, is DGGITQSPKYLFRKEGQNVTLSCEQNLNHDAMYWYRQDPGQGLRLIYYSQIVNDFQKGDIAEGYSVSREKKESFPLTVTSAQKNPTAFYLCASSITDTYEQYFGPGTRLTVT.

The rearrangement joins TRBV29-1 to TRBJ2-7; 8 bases fit TRBD1. With 4 bases clipped from V and 3 bases from J, the junction kept 2 bases outside the gene matches. The CDR3 has 12 amino acids. CDR1 and CDR2 (germline): SQVTM, ANQGSEA. The CDR3 is CSVGDRGYEQYF. The DNA of the CDR3 is TGCAGCGTTGGAGACAGGGGCTACGAGCAGTACTTC.

The CDR3, as DNA: TGCGCCAGCAGCTTAGGGGTAAACGACAATGAGCAGTTCTTC. Translation: CASSLGVNDNEQFF. This sequence joins TRBV5-1 and TRBJ2-1, with TRBD1 as a possible D gene (5 bases). The germline V gene encodes CDR1 SGHRS and CDR2 YFSETQ. V was trimmed by 2 bases and J by 5 bases, leaving 11 bases between them. The CDR3 contains 14 residues.

The chain couples TRBV11-2 to TRBJ2-7; a weak D match, TRBD2 (5 bases). CDR3 length: 12 residues. The germline gives CDR1 SGHAT, CDR2 FQNNGV. Trimming took off 1 base at V and 6 bases at J, with 7 bases between the two ends. The CDR3 sequence is CASSLAGIEQYF. In DNA, the CDR3 is TGTGCCAGCAGCTTAGCGGGAATCGAGCAGTACTTC.

This chain connects TRBV7-9 to TRBJ2-7; D ambiguous. V was pared by 6 bases and J by 2 bases, with 5 bases between. The CDR3 totals 11 residues. Germline loops: CDR1 SEHNR, CDR2 FQNEAQ (reference sequence). CDR3 region: CASSSTYEQYF. The CDR3 DNA sequence: TGTGCCAGCAGTTCCACCTACGAGCAGTACTTC.

The chain couples TRBV29-1 to TRBJ1-5; D not resolved. The germline V gene encodes CDR1 SQVTM and CDR2 ANQGSEA. This CDR3 is 13 amino acids long. V was cut by 0 bases and J by 5 bases, with 8 bases left in between. DNA for the CDR3: TGCAGCGTTGAAGAGGGCGATCATCAGCCCCAGCATTTT. Its translation: CSVEEGDHQPQHF.

The gene calls are TRBV30 and TRBJ2-1; 9 bases agree with TRBD2. This CDR3 is 16 amino acids long. The trim removed 0 bases at V and 2 bases at J, leaving 5 bases unmatched. Germline V lookup: CDR1 GTSNPN, CDR2 SVGIG (reference sequence). CDR3 sequence reads: CAWSVGAGGPYNEQFF. The CDR3 DNA is TGTGCCTGGAGTGTAGGGGCGGGAGGGCCCTACAATGAGCAGTTCTTC.

The V call is TRBV4-3, the J call TRBJ1-2; 7 nucleotides match TRBD1. Looked up from germline, CDR1 is LGHNA and CDR2 is YSLEER. The trim removed 0 bases at V and 8 bases at J, leaving 6 bases unmatched. This CDR3 has 14 residues. Here the CDR3 reads CASSQDRTGEGYTF. The CDR3 nucleotides read TGCGCCAGCAGCCAAGACCGGACAGGAGAGGGCTACACCTTC.

This clone was found once. This chain joins TRBV15 and TRBJ1-3, with TRBD1 as a possible D gene (5 bases). Per the germline V gene, CDR1 is LNHNV and CDR2 is YYDKDF (reference sequence). The V end lost 3 bases, the J end lost 0 bases, and 9 bases lay between the germline ends. The CDR3 extends over 15 amino acids. The DNA for the CDR3 is TGTGCCACCAGCAGCGGGAGGGGCTCTGGAAACACCATATATTTT. Protein sequence: CATSSGRGSGNTIYF.

The chain has TRBV19 and TRBJ2-4; weak D call: TRBD1 (6 bases). V was clipped by 5 bases and J by 0 bases, with 8 bases between them. Germline CDR1 reads LNHDA; CDR2 reads SQIVND (reference sequence). This CDR3 is 14 amino acids long. This CDR3 reads CASSGRGAKNIQYF. The CDR3 DNA reads as TGTGCCAGTAGTGGCAGGGGAGCCAAAAACATTCAGTACTTC.

The chain couples TRBV7-9 to TRBJ2-5; 8 positions match TRBD2. The V gene's germline CDR1 is SEHNR and CDR2 FQNEAQ (reference sequence). J lost 6 bases, V lost 1 base, and 7 bases had no gene match. The CDR3 consists of 15 residues. The chain's CDR3 is CASSLVSGRTKTQYF. For the CDR3, the DNA is TGTGCCAGCAGCTTAGTCAGCGGGAGAACGAAGACCCAGTACTTC.

The chain recombines TRBV28 with TRBJ2-5; D uncertain. The germline V gene has CDR1 MDHEN and CDR2 SYDVKM. The CDR3 contains 11 residues. V lost 7 bases and J lost 13, with 16 bases in between. In DNA, the CDR3 is TGTGCCAGCAAGGAGACCCGCGGTTTGTACTTC. Translated: CASKETRGLYF.

V usage is TRBV6-1 and J usage is TRBJ2-7; 7 bases match TRBD1. Germline V gene lookup returns CDR1 MNHNS and CDR2 SASEGT. The ends lost 3 bases at V and 1 base at J; junction bases unmatched: 6. The CDR3 runs 15 residues. The CDR3 is CASSDKQGPSYEQYF. The CDR3 DNA follows: TGTGCCAGCAGTGACAAACAGGGGCCTTCCTACGAGCAGTACTTC.

The chain links TRBV27 to TRBJ2-7; the match to TRBD2 covers 10 bases. Losses at the gene ends were 5 bases for V and 7 bases for J; bases not matched to a gene: 14. In germline, CDR1 is MNHEY, CDR2 SMNVEV (reference sequence). This CDR3 is built from 16 residues. CDR3 DNA: TGTGCCAGCAGTCCAACTGCAGCGGGAGGGCCGCGGGAGCAGTACTTC. Its protein is CASSPTAAGGPREQYF.

The chain joins TRBV7-9 to TRBJ2-1; 8 bases line up with TRBD1. CDR1 is SEHNR and CDR2 is FQNEAQ in the germline V gene (reference sequence). The CDR3 runs 14 residues. V lost 4 bases to trimming and J lost 8 bases; unmatched junction nucleotides: 7. For the CDR3, the DNA is TGTGCCAGCAGCTCCCCGACAGGGGTGGATGAGCAGTTCTTC. Its translation: CASSSPTGVDEQFF.

The rearrangement links TRBV6-4 to TRBJ2-7; 7 nucleotides line up with TRBD2. With V trimmed by 6 bases and J by 1 base, 6 bases remained unmatched. The CDR3 is 14 residues long. Germline CDR1 reads MRHNA; CDR2 reads SNTAGT. CDR3 region: CASRAGGGSYEQYF. The CDR3, as DNA: TGTGCCAGCAGAGCTGGGGGGGGGTCCTACGAGCAGTACTTC.

J is TRBJ2-2 and V is TRBV4-1; the D gene is possibly TRBD2 (6 bases). This CDR3 is built from 16 residues. Germline V gene data show CDR1 as MGHRA and CDR2 as YSYEKL. V was clipped by 3 bases and J by 0 bases, with 11 bases between them. The CDR3: CASSHRGDPNTGELFF. DNA for the CDR3: TGCGCCAGCAGCCACCGCGGGGATCCGAACACCGGGGAGCTGTTTTTT.

The V gene is TRBV13, the J gene TRBJ2-1; D perhaps matches TRBD2 (6 bases). Between the trimmed V and J ends, which lost 1 base and 10 bases, there was a span of 8 bases. CDR3 length: 12 amino acids. Germline loops: CDR1 PRHDT, CDR2 FYEKMQ (reference sequence). The CDR3 loop is CASSLVADEQFF. CDR3 coding DNA: TGTGCCAGCAGCTTAGTAGCGGACGAGCAGTTCTTC.

The chain employs TRBV11-3 and TRBJ2-7; 10 positions agree with TRBD2. V lost 1 base to trimming and J lost 5 bases; unmatched junction nucleotides: 8. The CDR3 totals 16 residues. Germline-derived CDR1 and CDR2 are SGHNT and YENEEA. CDR3 in DNA: TGTGCCAGCAGCTTAGGGTCGGCTAGCGGGAGCCACGAGCAGTACTTC. Translation: CASSLGSASGSHEQYF.

V gene TRBV28 combines with J gene TRBJ1-6; TRBD1 matches at 7 bases. The V gene end was trimmed by 6 bases and the J gene end by 4 bases; junction bases not matched to a gene: 12. Germline lookup yields CDR1 MDHEN and CDR2 SYDVKM. There are 17 residues in the CDR3. The CDR3 reads CASRLRQGASYNSPLHF. CDR3 in DNA: TGTGCCAGCAGACTAAGACAGGGTGCGAGTTATAATTCACCCCTCCACTTT.

The CDR3 region has the DNA TGTGCCAGCAGCGGACGACAGGGCCCCTACAATGAGCAGTTCTTC. Translation: CASSGRQGPYNEQFF. The V call is TRBV9, the J call TRBJ2-1; 7 bases match TRBD1. Trimming took 3 bases from V and 2 from J; bases not matched to a gene: 5. Germline-derived CDR1 and CDR2 are SGDLS and YYNGEE. CDR3 size: 15 residues.

The V call is TRBV18, the J call TRBJ1-2, with D perhaps TRBD1 (6 bases). Looked up from germline, CDR1 is KGHSH and CDR2 is LQKENI. This CDR3 spans 12 amino acids. Trimming shortened V by 3 bases and J by 6 bases, and 8 bases separated the two germline ends. CDR3 sequence: CASSPRTDGYTF. CDR3 bases: TGTGCCAGCTCACCCAGGACAGATGGCTACACCTTC.

The chain recombines TRBV27 with TRBJ2-1, with 8 nucleotides matching TRBD2. This CDR3 comprises 19 residues. In germline, CDR1 is MNHEY, CDR2 SMNVEV (reference sequence). Germline trimming cut 0 bases from V and 3 bases from J; bases unmatched to any gene: 13. Written as DNA, the CDR3 is TGTGCCAGCAGTTTATCGATAGGCAGGGCGGGGGGACTCTACAATGAGCAGTTCTTC. It encodes CASSLSIGRAGGLYNEQFF.

This clone has just a few counts. This chain connects TRBV6-6 to TRBJ2-7; D remains unclear. Germline values: CDR1 MNHNY, CDR2 SVGAGI (reference sequence). The V end was cut by 6 bases, the J end by 4 bases, with 16 bases between. The CDR3 sequence is 14 residues long. CDR3 region: CASRKNLESYEQYF. The CDR3 region has the DNA TGTGCCAGCAGAAAAAACCTTGAGAGTTACGAGCAGTACTTC.

The V and J genes are TRBV6-4 and TRBJ2-1, with 10 bases matching TRBD1. J lost 8 bases, V lost 6 bases, and 7 bases had no gene match. Germline CDR1 and CDR2: MRHNA and SNTAGT. The CDR3 spans 14 residues. CDR3 nucleotides: TGTGCCAGCAGACGACAGGGGGCAGGTGATGAGCAGTTCTTC. It encodes CASRRQGAGDEQFF.

The chain is built from TRBV7-2 and TRBJ2-7, with 13 bases fitting TRBD2. The CDR3 has 15 amino acids. Per the germline V gene, CDR1 is SGHTA and CDR2 is FQGNSA. J gave up 3 bases and V 5 bases, and 4 bases lay outside the gene matches. Written as DNA, the CDR3 is TGTGCCAGCAGCAAGGGACTAGCGGGAATCTACGAGCAGTACTTC. Its protein product is CASSKGLAGIYEQYF.

The rearrangement joins TRBV9 to TRBJ2-5, with TRBD1 as a possible D gene (6 bases). The J call may be mistaken, given a closer DNA end match to TRBJ2-7. From germline, CDR1 is SGDLS and CDR2 YYNGEE. The CDR3 spans 15 residues. The CDR3 DNA reads as TGTGCCAGCAGCGGCTGGGGGCAGAGTGCGGACGAGCAGTACTTC. Translated, it gives CASSGWGQSADEQYF.

The chain carries TRBV10-3 and TRBJ2-7; 9 bases align to TRBD2. J lost 5 bases, V lost 10 bases, and 12 bases had no gene match. Germline-derived CDR1 and CDR2 are ENHRY and SYGVKD. This CDR3 spans 14 amino acids. The CDR3 DNA reads TGTGCCACCGGGGTACGGCGGGAGGGGGACGAGCAGTACTTC. This gives the protein CATGVRREGDEQYF.